This TCR beta chain was sequenced for a study of blood T cell repertoires in COVID-19. This CDR3 region has 21 residues. Produced via immunoSEQ multiplex PCR; TCRdb's table is partial and in-frame only. Of about 260,000 clones in the sample, about 89% are singletons; the top ten hold over 2%. This receptor was obtained from a woman aged 45-60 years with acute or convalescent COVID-19. V usage is TRBV1 and J usage is TRBJ1-1; the table gives TRBD1 as D, unverified against the DNA. TRBV1 is an annotated pseudogene. The sequenced sample was peripheral blood. DNA of the CDR3: TGCACCAGCAGCCAAGAAAACGGGACAGGGGCCCTGTTACATATGAACACTGAAGCTTTCTTT. This translates into CTSSQENGTGALLHMNTEAFF.